One and the same sample provided the 30 T cell receptor beta chains below, sequenced in a study of blood T cell repertoires in COVID-19. TCRdb's table, derived via immunoSEQ multiplex PCR, lists solely in-frame clones and lacks some. The sample lists 100,000 to 150,000 clones, approximately 84% seen once, with approximately 18% in the top ten. The sequencing input was peripheral blood. Every receptor here comes from an elderly woman with acute or convalescent COVID-19.

This clone turned up a few times. J is TRBJ1-4 and V is TRBV5-1, with D possibly being TRBD1 (5 bases). This CDR3 comprises 15 residues. Germline CDR1 reads SGHRS; CDR2 reads YFSETQ. Trimming left V 0 bases short and J 8 bases short, with 14 bases between. The CDR3 protein is CASSLATGDGEKLFF. CDR3 coding DNA: TGCGCCAGCAGCTTGGCCACGGGGGACGGGGAAAAACTGTTTTTT.

The rearrangement uses TRBV2 and TRBJ1-1, with D possibly TRBD1 on 5 matching bases. Germline V lookup: CDR1 SNHLY, CDR2 FYNNEI. Trimming removed 4 bases at V and 0 bases at J, with 9 bases between. There are 14 residues in the CDR3. The CDR3 nucleotides read TGTGCCAGCAGTGTTTCAGGGCTGAACACTGAAGCTTTCTTT. Its translation is CASSVSGLNTEAFF.

J is TRBJ1-2 and V is TRBV4-3; a weak D match, TRBD1 (5 bases). V was shortened by 0 bases and J by 1 base, with 15 bases between the two germline ends. The CDR3 totals 17 residues. Germline V gives CDR1 LGHNA, CDR2 YSLEER. The CDR3 sequence: CASSQELRQHFNYGYTF. The DNA for the CDR3 is TGCGCCAGCAGCCAAGAACTGAGACAGCACTTTAACTATGGCTACACCTTC.

Turning to this clone: The same CDR3 also results from other DNA sequences found in this sample. The rearrangement joins TRBV7-2 to TRBJ2-1; 11 bases fit TRBD1. Germline V CDR1 and CDR2: SGHTA, FQGNSA. V was clipped by 0 bases and J by 4 bases; unmatched bases: 8. There are 18 residues in the CDR3. The CDR3 DNA reads as TGTGCCAGCAGCTTAGCGGGGGGGGACAGGGGGGCATACAATGAGCAGTTCTTC. This codes for CASSLAGGDRGAYNEQFF.

The CDR3 DNA reads TGTGCCAGCAGCGTCTCGGGACTAGCTACAGATACGCAGTATTTT. Residues: CASSVSGLATDTQYF. The rearrangement uses TRBV9 and TRBJ2-3; 9 positions agree with TRBD2. The CDR3 length is 15 residues. After removal of 2 bases from V and 3 bases from J, the junction contained 4 bases not matched to a gene. Germline V gene sequence: CDR1 SGDLS, CDR2 YYNGEE.

The chain couples TRBV19 to TRBJ2-5, with D maybe TRBD2 (6 bases). This CDR3 comprises 16 residues. Germline values: CDR1 LNHDA, CDR2 SQIVND (reference sequence). V was shortened by 6 bases and J by 0 bases, with 17 bases between the two germline ends. DNA for the CDR3: TGTGCCAGTAGGTTTCGTAGTGGGGGGAACCAAGAGACCCAGTACTTC. Its translation: CASRFRSGGNQETQYF.

This clone appeared a few times. The chain is built from TRBV10-3 and TRBJ1-1, with D unresolved. The germline gives CDR1 ENHRY, CDR2 SYGVKD. The CDR3 has 17 amino acids. The V end lost 3 bases, the J end lost 5 bases, and 22 bases lay between the germline ends. The CDR3 spells CAISEERWEGEGTEAFF. CDR3 nucleotide sequence: TGTGCCATCAGTGAAGAAAGGTGGGAGGGCGAGGGAACTGAAGCTTTCTTT.

This rearrangement joins TRBV12-5 to TRBJ1-4, with D perhaps matching TRBD1 (5 bases). Trimming cost V 7 bases and J 8 bases, with 20 bases left between them. Germline loops: CDR1 LGHNT, CDR2 FRNRAP. This CDR3 contains 15 residues. CDR3 sequence reads: CASDDPRVGGEKLFF. CDR3 DNA sequence: TGTGCTAGTGACGACCCCCGGGTGGGGGGGGAAAAACTGTTTTTT.

The rearrangement uses TRBV11-2 and TRBJ2-4, with D possibly TRBD2 on 5 matching bases. The CDR3 contains 15 residues. In germline, CDR1 is SGHAT, CDR2 FQNNGV. V was clipped by 1 base and J by 4 bases, with 11 bases between them. The CDR3 sequence is CASSLVWTGKNIQYF. The CDR3 region has the DNA TGTGCCAGCAGCTTAGTTTGGACGGGGAAAAACATTCAGTACTTC.

This clone has more than one count but fewer than ten. The CDR3 DNA reads TGCGCCAGCAGCCAAGCTACAGGGGGTTTAGCCGGGGAGCTGTTTTTT. It codes for CASSQATGGLAGELFF. This chain links TRBV4-3 with TRBJ2-2; 8 nucleotides agree with TRBD1. This CDR3 spans 16 amino acids. CDR1 LGHNA and CDR2 YSLEER come from the germline V gene. V gave up 1 base and J gave up 6 bases; unmatched junction bases: 7.

This rearrangement joins TRBV6-2 or TRBV6-3 to TRBJ2-7; TRBD2 agrees at 9 bases. The CDR3 consists of 14 residues. Looked up from germline, CDR1 is MNHEY and CDR2 is SVGEGT. Trimming at V came to 2 bases and at J to 6 bases, leaving 5 bases not matched to a gene. The CDR3 is CASSYIAGVLEQYF. The DNA for the CDR3 is TGTGCCAGCAGTTACATAGCGGGAGTGCTCGAGCAGTACTTC.

J is TRBJ2-7 and V is TRBV7-2; D ambiguous. V was cut by 2 bases and J by 1 base, with 9 bases left in between. Germline V gene lookup returns CDR1 SGHTA and CDR2 FQGNSA. CDR3 length: 14 residues. CDR3 sequence (DNA): TGTGCCAGCAGCTTAATTCACGGTTCCTACGAGCAGTACTTC. Protein: CASSLIHGSYEQYF.

The chain has TRBV7-7 and TRBJ2-2; no clear D gene. The V end lost 0 bases, the J end lost 2 bases, and 7 bases lay between the germline ends. The CDR3 runs 15 residues. CDR1 and CDR2 (germline): SSHAT, FNYEAQ (reference sequence). The CDR3 sequence is CASSLAAGNTGELFF. In nucleotides, the CDR3 is TGTGCCAGCAGCTTAGCTGCCGGTAACACCGGGGAGCTGTTTTTT.

The V and J genes are TRBV30 and TRBJ2-5; TRBD2 aligns across 13 bases. Germline V gene sequence: CDR1 GTSNPN, CDR2 SVGIG (reference sequence). The CDR3 runs to 15 residues. The V and J ends lost 5 bases and 4 bases, in that order; junction bases with no gene match: 7. The CDR3 nucleotides are TGTGCCTGGGCCCGACTAGCGGGGGGTTCAGAGACCCAGTACTTC. It yields the protein CAWARLAGGSETQYF.

The chain recombines TRBV29-1 with TRBJ1-5; the D is unclear. The CDR3 runs 15 residues. V was shortened by 5 bases and J by 3 bases, with 17 bases between the two germline ends. In germline, CDR1 is SQVTM, CDR2 ANQGSEA. In nucleotides, the CDR3 is TGCAGCGTTCCTTCACCGCTGGGAGCCAATCAGCCCCAGCATTTT. It is translated as CSVPSPLGANQPQHF.

The rearrangement joins TRBV4-1 to TRBJ2-2, with D unclear. The CDR3 is 13 residues long. Trimming removed 2 bases from V and 6 bases from J, with 7 bases in between. Germline CDR1 is MGHRA and CDR2 is YSYEKL. CDR3 sequence (DNA): TGCGCCAGCAGCCAACGAGTTGCCGGGGAGCTGTTTTTT. It is translated as CASSQRVAGELFF.

The chain has TRBV6-5 and TRBJ1-1, with D unresolved. Looked up from germline, CDR1 is MNHEY and CDR2 is SVGAGI. V was pared by 7 bases and J by 7 bases, with 13 bases between. This CDR3 contains 12 residues. The CDR3 sequence is CASTMDGLEAFF. CDR3 nucleotide sequence: TGTGCCAGCACCATGGACGGACTTGAAGCTTTCTTT.

Worth noting for this clone: The germline gene is not matched at one end of the junction; a read error may be the cause. This chain connects TRBV7-7 to TRBJ2-2; D unclear. The CDR3 extends over 14 amino acids. CDR1 and CDR2 from the germline V gene are SSHAT and FNYEAQ (reference sequence). CDR3 amino acids: CASSTRLNTGELFF. In DNA form, the CDR3 reads TGTGCTAGCAGCACCCGACTGAACACCGGGGAGCTGTTTTTT.

V gene TRBV3-1 (or the pseudogene TRBV3-2) combines with J gene TRBJ2-7; D might be TRBD1 (5 bases). V lost 1 base and J 0 bases, leaving 13 bases between the germline ends. Looked up from germline, CDR1 is LGHDT and CDR2 is YNNKEL (reference sequence). The CDR3 has 16 residues. The CDR3 DNA follows: TGTGCCAGCAGCCAAGTAAAGGGGTCCCCCTCCTACGAGCAGTACTTC. The encoded protein is CASSQVKGSPSYEQYF.

Details on this clone: Other DNA sequences within the sample encode an identical CDR3. The genes are TRBV7-2 and TRBJ1-6, with 7 bases lining up with TRBD1. The V and J ends lost 3 bases and 7 bases, in that order; junction bases with no gene match: 6. This CDR3 has 15 amino acids. Germline-derived CDR1 and CDR2 are SGHTA and FQGNSA. The CDR3 DNA reads TGTGCCAGCAGCTTGAACAGGGGCTCGAATTCACCCCTCCACTTT. Translated, it gives CASSLNRGSNSPLHF.

The J gene is TRBJ2-2, the V gene TRBV25-1; perhaps TRBD2 as D (6 bases). Deletions cut 9 bases from V and 4 bases from J, with 21 bases between. Germline V lookup: CDR1 MGHDK, CDR2 SYGVNS. CDR3 length: 16 residues. The CDR3, as DNA: TGTGCCAGTACCCACTCGGGACTCTCGAGCACCGGGGAGCTGTTTTTT. It is translated as CASTHSGLSSTGELFF.

This sequence joins TRBV11-2 and TRBJ2-7, with 8 bases identical to TRBD1. The CDR3 extends over 13 amino acids. In germline, CDR1 is SGHAT, CDR2 FQNNGV. With V trimmed by 8 bases and J by 4 bases, 7 bases remained unmatched. CDR3 sequence reads: CASQKDRAYEQYF. Written as DNA, the CDR3 is TGTGCCAGCCAAAAGGACAGGGCGTACGAGCAGTACTTC.

The genes are TRBV11-2 and TRBJ2-3, with a weak D call TRBD1 (6 bases). The CDR3 extends over 15 amino acids. Germline V gives CDR1 SGHAT, CDR2 FQNNGV. V was clipped by 4 bases and J by 4 bases, with 15 bases between them. In nucleotides, the CDR3 is TGTGCCAGCAGCTCGATAAGGGGGTTAGCAGATACGCAGTATTTT. Protein: CASSSIRGLADTQYF.

The chain couples TRBV5-6 to TRBJ2-5, with 8 bases matching TRBD1. The CDR3 totals 14 residues. V gave up 3 bases and J gave up 5 bases; unmatched junction bases: 6. From germline, CDR1 is SGHDT and CDR2 YYEEEE. CDR3 nucleotides: TGTGCCAGCAGCTGGACAGGGCCTTCCGAGACCCAGTACTTC. Its protein is CASSWTGPSETQYF.

The J gene is TRBJ2-5, the V gene TRBV6-2 or TRBV6-3, with a possible D match to TRBD1 (5 bases). The V gene's germline CDR1 is MNHEY and CDR2 SVGEGT. The CDR3 consists of 16 residues. Trimming left V 6 bases short and J 1 base short, with 18 bases between. The CDR3 region is CASSPNRQITQETQYF. In DNA form, the CDR3 reads TGTGCCAGCAGCCCTAACCGACAGATTACCCAAGAGACCCAGTACTTC.

The chain recombines TRBV4-3 with TRBJ2-5, with 8 positions matching TRBD2. This CDR3 has 16 amino acids. Trimming at V came to 0 bases and at J to 1 base, leaving 4 bases not matched to a gene. Per germline, CDR1 LGHNA and CDR2 YSLEER. The CDR3 DNA follows: TGCGCCAGCAGCCAAGATCTGCGGGGGGCCCAAGAGACCCAGTACTTC. It translates to CASSQDLRGAQETQYF.

This chain links TRBV5-1 with TRBJ2-5; TRBD2 matches 8 bases. The CDR3 covers 15 residues. CDR1 SGHRS and CDR2 YFSETQ come from the germline V gene. The V gene end was trimmed by 7 bases and the J gene end by 5 bases; junction bases not matched to a gene: 13. The CDR3 sequence is CASLGSGGPGETQYF. The CDR3 nucleotides read TGCGCCAGCTTGGGATCGGGAGGGCCGGGTGAGACCCAGTACTTC. Filled out from reference TRBV5-1 and TRBJ2-5, the complete variable domain reads KAGVTQTPRYLIKTRGQQVTLSCSPISGHRSVSWYQQTPGQGLQFLFEYFSETQRNKGNFPGRFSGRQFSNSRSEMNVSTLELGDSALYLCASLGSGGPGETQYFGPGTRLLVL.

The rearrangement joins TRBV5-4 to TRBJ2-7, with 9 bases identical to TRBD1. The junction had 5 bases not matched to a gene; V was cut back by 2 bases and J by 2 bases. Germline CDR1 reads SGHNT; CDR2 reads YYREEE (reference sequence). CDR3 length: 15 residues. DNA for the CDR3: TGTGCCAGCAGCTTTCTGGACAGGGGAACCTACGAGCAGTACTTC. This codes for CASSFLDRGTYEQYF.

The sample holds a few counts of this clone. V gene TRBV6-5 combines with J gene TRBJ2-1; 11 bases are a match to TRBD2. Germline CDR1 is MNHEY and CDR2 is SVGAGI. This CDR3 has 13 amino acids. Trimming removed 6 bases from V and 9 bases from J; junction bases left unmatched: 4. CDR3 coding DNA: TGTGCCAGCAGGAGACTAGCGGGACTTGAGCAGTTCTTC. It is translated as CASRRLAGLEQFF.

The chain combines TRBV19 with TRBJ1-2; the match to TRBD1 covers 7 bases. The CDR3 is 13 amino acids. The ends lost 8 bases at V and 8 bases at J; junction bases unmatched: 11. Germline CDR1 reads LNHDA; CDR2 reads SQIVND (reference sequence). CDR3 bases: TGTGCCAGTGGGGACAGTCCTATTGGCGGCTACACCTTC. Amino acid sequence: CASGDSPIGGYTF.